This TCR beta chain was retrieved from a study of cytomegalovirus exposure and HLA in healthy donors (dated by TCRdb to the late 2010s). Study-wide context: An earlier analysis of several hundred of the donors reported roughly 270 Gb of sequence data and more than 90 million unique TCR beta sequences from about 179 million T cells. Approximately 330 gigabases of sequencing data and approximately 92 million unique TCR sequences made up an early release that covered some 640 HLA-typed donors. Among the roughly 400 genotyped donors, 81% belonged to the genetic ancestry cluster associated with self-reported Caucasian donors. The aim of the study was to test whether cataloging public T cell receptors could identify signatures of past pathogen exposure. Using immunosequencing, the study profiled T cell repertoires from about 650 subjects and related those repertoires to cytomegalovirus serostatus. A separate validation cohort of some 130 different subjects was used in addition to the roughly 700-subject first cohort. High-throughput TCR immunosequencing, statistical association of individual TCRs with disease status, and machine learning were combined to predict cytomegalovirus infection status. To study patterns of TCR occurrence, a later analysis re-analyzed previously published TCR beta repertoires from 600 to 750 donors and added high-resolution HLA genotyping. The later analysis used no new phenotypic data to find candidate immune exposures, relying instead on TCR beta sequences and their occurrence across donors. To decide whether each TCR beta V gene segment behaved as functional or pseudogenic, an earlier analysis of approximately 620 of the donors relied on high-throughput TCR beta sequencing. Donor age, sex, ethnicity and CMV serostatus were collected together with the repertoire data. Genome-wide SNP genotypes for about 55% of the roughly 670 donors were used in a later genetic analysis, which treated that subset as a discovery cohort. Every repertoire in the discovery cohort had been generated on one and the same sequencing platform. HLA typing covered class I and class II loci at four-digit resolution. The number of typed donors differed by locus: about 620-640 for A, B, C, DRB1 and DQB1; approximately 530 for DQA1; 606 for DPA1; and around 490 for DPB1. Because of strong linkage in the cohort, five DR-DQ haplotypes were treated as single units for association and clustering. Among about 390 genotyped donors of the cohort, an average of 235,054 unique TCR beta nucleotide sequences were sequenced per donor, about a sixth of them non-productive.

What the study reported, not specific to this receptor: The only immune exposure information available for the cohort was CMV serostatus. A group of highly shared sequence variants was considered likely to be a technical artifact of the sequencing pipeline. In vitro tests confirmed that three of the cytomegalovirus-associated TCR beta chains recognize cytomegalovirus antigens. Because some donors lacked HLA typing at each locus, the association tests relied only on the typed subset. Assigning TCR associations to individual alleles was difficult when HLA alleles, especially DR and DQ, strongly co-occurred. Some IMGT-functional V segments, including TRBV6-2 and TRBV6-3, could not be told apart with the 87-base-pair reads, so those segments were excluded. V-gene and J-gene trimming of TCR beta chains was associated with a missense DCLRE1C variant in a later genetic analysis, and the association was replicated in an independent cohort. In an earlier analysis of some 500 of the donors, most TCR beta V segments were observed in productive rearrangements about 87% or about 30% of the time, broadly matching IMGT annotations. In a later analysis, 16,951 TCR beta sequences were associated with specific HLA alleles at a false discovery rate of 0.05. The earlier analysis of 587 of the donors excluded some 16 rarely observed V segments, including chromosome 9 orphons, because counts were too low. The cohort was sequenced for TCR beta chains only, and without alpha or paired-chain data the features that could be detected were limited. A later analysis found that TCR association rates varied across HLA loci, with DRB1 alleles showing the most associated TCRs and HLA-C alleles the fewest. Most CMV-associated TCR beta chains appeared to be HLA-restricted in a later analysis, and the HLA associations seemed to be driven largely by CMV exposure. A further reported finding was that TCR beta sequences accurately predicted the HLA-A and HLA-B alleles for most subjects in the first cohort. A later analysis found that HLA-associated TCR beta chains were more clonally expanded and had lower generation probabilities than equally common non-associated chains. Across donors, most TCR sequences were observed very rarely, whereas some public TCRs were present in many individuals. Several of the top co-occurrence clusters appeared to be linked to parvovirus B19, influenza, CMV and Epstein-Barr virus, according to a later analysis. In the study, some 160 TCR beta chains were listed as associated with cytomegalovirus. Correlated functional status among segregating V segments might reflect linkage disequilibrium, but an unknown experimental factor could not be ruled out. Roughly uniform sequencing depth across donors was assumed in presence/absence analyses, although this assumption may not hold. The classifier was reported to diagnose cytomegalovirus status with high specificity and sensitivity in both the original and validation cohorts. In a later genetic analysis, fewer N-insertions in productive TCRs were reported among donors in an Asian-associated ancestry cluster than the roughly 700-donor mean. It was suggested by the authors that the approach could potentially be generalized to other disease states and immunological phenotypes.

The cohort was made up of 666 healthy bone marrow donors. At the time of sampling, every cohort member was nominally healthy, though immune exposures that went unrecorded were likely present. The donor tested CMV seronegative, placing the donor among the 300 to 450 seronegative members of the cohort. Each donor provided a peripheral blood sample, and peripheral blood mononuclear cells were used for TCR beta sequencing. Genomic DNA was extracted from the blood cell samples with the Qiagen DNeasy Blood Extraction Kit. V is shortened by 0 bases, J by 0 bases, and the region joining them spans 20 bases. The CDR3 covers 19 residues, taking in both the cysteine and the phenylalanine. The entry retains the CDR3 DNA only, 57 bases that are in frame from base 1. The germline V gene sets CDR1 to SGDLS and CDR2 to YYNGEE. The receptor library was made with the immunoSEQ multiplex PCR assay. For the multiplex PCR, a mixture combining 60 forward primers for TCR Vbeta segments and 13 reverse primers for TCR Jbeta segments was used. The CDR3 region of rearranged TCR beta genes was amplified from genomic DNA with a multiplex PCR assay. Amplified TCR beta libraries were sequenced as 87-base-pair reads on the Illumina HiSeq System. The published analysis was carried out like this. Across the 500 to 850 repertoires, a later analysis counted 60 million to 90 million unique TCR beta chains, roughly 11 million of which were shared by at least two donors. A nearest-neighbor algorithm error-corrected the raw reads and collapsed the reads into unique sequences, merging closely related sequences to remove PCR and sequencing errors. V, D and J gene segments were assigned by aligning CDR3 sequences to IMGT reference sequences. For a sequence to be retained, a match of at least six nucleotides was required to both a V gene segment and a J gene segment. Rearrangements were classified as productive when the CDR3 lacked stop codons and remained in frame with V and J, and all other rearrangements were classified as non-productive. Following IMGT convention, CDR3 was defined as the stretch from the second conserved V-encoded cysteine to the conserved J-encoded phenylalanine. Sequences without an unambiguous match to a single V gene segment were excluded from the earlier analysis of a few hundred of the donors. An earlier analysis of approximately 590 of the donors classified V segments as functional when productive rearrangements were above 56.7% and as segregating when the standard deviation between donors was above 5%. A statistical classification framework was built for diagnosing cytomegalovirus status from the catalog of TCR beta chain sequences. In a later analysis, V and J genes were assigned by comparing TCR nucleotide sequences against IMGT/GENE-DB human TR gene sequences. Using the TCRdist pipeline, a later analysis assigned CDR3 sequences along with most-parsimonious VDJ recombination scenarios. In a later analysis, every TCR beta chain was defined by the combination of its CDR3 amino acid sequence and its V-gene family, and reads without a unique V-gene family were dropped. To address suspected cross-contamination and a sequencing artifact, a later analysis removed 450 to 700 highly shared, low-generation-probability nucleotide sequences. In a later analysis, a clonal expansion index for each public chain was calculated from normalized within-repertoire ranks of inferred template counts. Generation probabilities in a later analysis came from a VDJ recombination model fitted to out-of-frame rearrangements, and those results were checked against IGoR. In a later analysis, hypergeometric tests were used to score TCR-TCR, TCR-HLA and TCR-CMV co-occurrence, with a repertoire-size bias correction applied to TCR pairs. In a later analysis, false discovery rates were estimated by permuting HLA or CMV assignments 20 times. A later analysis grouped co-occurring TCRs with DBSCAN, adding TCRdist sequence similarity when clustering within HLA-allele-positive subsets. Repertoires with fewer than 30,000 or more than 120,000 public chains were left out of co-occurrence clustering, as were five repertoires with anomalous nucleotide sharing. In TCRdb, the immuneACCESS table is reduced to in-frame sequences with V and J assigned. These tables do not hold every clone; where another copy was compared, an unresolved V gene accounts for under half, and the others remain unexplained. That table gives V, J and clone size, and the DNA gave D and trimming. This sample lists more than 95,000 clones; nearly 85% were detected once. The leading ten clones occupy 5% to 6.5% of the sample.

About this clone: This clone's antigen is unknown. No per-base quality is available; no much larger clone lies one base away.

The sequenced material came from PBMCs. The source is a young man in good health and CMV-seronegative. The V gene is TRBV9 and the J gene is TRBJ2-3; possibly the D gene is TRBD2, per 7 matching bases. The DNA is as follows: TGTGCCAGCAGCGTAGAAGGGGGGGGGACCGGGGCTAGCACAGATACGCAGTATTTT. Its protein product is CASSVEGGGTGASTDTQYF. The variable domain in full, with residues beyond the CDR3 obtained from the reference TRBV9 and TRBJ2-3 genes, is DSGVTQTPKHLITATGQRVTLRCSPRSGDLSVYWYQQSLDQGLQFLIQYYNGEERAKGNILERFSAQQFPDLHSELNLSSLELGDSALYFCASSVEGGGTGASTDTQYFGPGTRLTVL.